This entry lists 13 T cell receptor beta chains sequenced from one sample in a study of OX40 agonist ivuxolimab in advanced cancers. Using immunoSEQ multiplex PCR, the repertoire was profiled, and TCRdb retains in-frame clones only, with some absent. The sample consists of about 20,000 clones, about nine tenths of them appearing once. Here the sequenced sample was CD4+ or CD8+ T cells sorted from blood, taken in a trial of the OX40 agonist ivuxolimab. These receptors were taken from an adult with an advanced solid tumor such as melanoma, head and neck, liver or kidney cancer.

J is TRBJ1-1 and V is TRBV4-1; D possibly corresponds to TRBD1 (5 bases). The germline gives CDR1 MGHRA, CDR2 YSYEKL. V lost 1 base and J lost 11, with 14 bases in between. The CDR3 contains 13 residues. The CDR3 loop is CASSQASSGEAFF. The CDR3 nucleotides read TGCGCCAGCAGCCAAGCTTCTTCGGGGGAGGCTTTCTTT.

CDR3 in DNA: TGTGCCAGCAGGAATTGGGGTGACGATGAGCAGTTCTTC. Translated, it gives CASRNWGDDEQFF. J is TRBJ2-1 and V is TRBV27; D call uncertain. CDR3 length: 13 residues. The germline V gene has CDR1 MNHEY and CDR2 SMNVEV (reference sequence). Trimming shortened V by 6 bases and J by 8 bases, and 14 bases separated the two germline ends.

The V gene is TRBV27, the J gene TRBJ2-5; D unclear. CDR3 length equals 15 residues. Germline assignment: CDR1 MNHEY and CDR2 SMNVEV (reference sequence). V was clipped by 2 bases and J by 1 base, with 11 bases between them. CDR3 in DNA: TGTGCCAGCAGTTTAACCCCGGGTCTCCAAGAGACCCAGTACTTC. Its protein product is CASSLTPGLQETQYF.

In nucleotides, the CDR3 is TGCGCCAGCAGCTGGAGACAGGGGAACACTGAAGCTTTCTTT. Its translation is CASSWRQGNTEAFF. The V and J genes are TRBV5-1 and TRBJ1-1; 7 bases are a match to TRBD1. Losses at the gene ends were 3 bases for V and 1 base for J; bases not matched to a gene: 3. Germline V gene data show CDR1 as SGHRS and CDR2 as YFSETQ. The CDR3 covers 14 residues.

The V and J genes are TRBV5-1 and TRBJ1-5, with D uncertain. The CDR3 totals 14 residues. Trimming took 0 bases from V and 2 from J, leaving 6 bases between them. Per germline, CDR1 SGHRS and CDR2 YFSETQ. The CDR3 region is CASSLASGNQPQHF. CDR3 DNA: TGCGCCAGCAGCTTGGCCAGTGGCAATCAGCCCCAGCATTTT.

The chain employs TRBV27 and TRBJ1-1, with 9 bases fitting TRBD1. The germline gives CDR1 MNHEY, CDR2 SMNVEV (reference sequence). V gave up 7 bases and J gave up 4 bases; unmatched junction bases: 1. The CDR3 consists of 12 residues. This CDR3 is CASKTGGTEAFF. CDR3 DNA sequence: TGTGCCAGCAAGACAGGGGGCACTGAAGCTTTCTTT.

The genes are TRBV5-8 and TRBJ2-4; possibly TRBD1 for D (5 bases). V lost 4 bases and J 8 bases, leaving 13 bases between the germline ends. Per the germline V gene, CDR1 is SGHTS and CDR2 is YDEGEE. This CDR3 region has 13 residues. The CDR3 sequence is CASSGGHGYIQYF. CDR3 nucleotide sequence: TGTGCCAGCAGCGGTGGACACGGGTACATTCAGTACTTC.

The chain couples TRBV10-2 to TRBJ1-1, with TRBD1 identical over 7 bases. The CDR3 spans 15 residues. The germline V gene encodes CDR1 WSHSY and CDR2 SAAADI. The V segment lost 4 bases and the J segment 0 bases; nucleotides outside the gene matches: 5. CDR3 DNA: TGCGCCAGCAGTGTAGGGGGCGATCTGAACACTGAAGCTTTCTTT. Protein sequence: CASSVGGDLNTEAFF.

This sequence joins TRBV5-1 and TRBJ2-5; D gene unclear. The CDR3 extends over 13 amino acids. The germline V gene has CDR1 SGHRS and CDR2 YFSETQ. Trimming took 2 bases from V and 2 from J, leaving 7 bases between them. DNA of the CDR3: TGCGCCAGCAGCTTTTCCTTTCAAGAGACCCAGTACTTC. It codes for CASSFSFQETQYF.

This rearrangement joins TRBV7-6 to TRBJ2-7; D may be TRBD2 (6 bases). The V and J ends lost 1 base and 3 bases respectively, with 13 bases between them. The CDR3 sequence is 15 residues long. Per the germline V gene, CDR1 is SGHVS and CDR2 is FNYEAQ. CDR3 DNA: TGTGCCAGCAGCTTAGGTCGCGGAGGGTTCTACGAGCAGTACTTC. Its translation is CASSLGRGGFYEQYF.

CDR3 DNA sequence: TGTGCCAGCAGCAAGGGGGGACAGGGCAATCAGCCCCAGCATTTT. Amino acid sequence: CASSKGGQGNQPQHF. This sequence joins TRBV14 and TRBJ1-5, with 8 bases fitting TRBD1. From germline, CDR1 is SGHDN and CDR2 FVKESK. The CDR3 runs 15 residues. With 5 bases clipped from V and 2 bases from J, the junction kept 5 bases outside the gene matches.

The CDR3, as DNA: TGTGCCAGCAGTTACTCGGGAGGGGTCAATCAGCCCCAGCATTTT. Amino acids: CASSYSGGVNQPQHF. This chain joins TRBV6-6 and TRBJ1-5, with a possible D match to TRBD1 (5 bases). CDR3 length: 15 amino acids. Trimming removed 0 bases from V and 3 bases from J, with 9 bases in between. Germline values: CDR1 MNHNY, CDR2 SVGAGI (reference sequence).

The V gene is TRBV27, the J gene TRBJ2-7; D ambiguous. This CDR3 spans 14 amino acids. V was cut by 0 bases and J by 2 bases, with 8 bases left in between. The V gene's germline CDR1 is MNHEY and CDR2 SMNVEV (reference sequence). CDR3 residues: CASSLSLGPYEQYF. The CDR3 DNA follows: TGTGCCAGCAGTTTATCTCTGGGTCCCTACGAGCAGTACTTC.